What follows describes a single T cell receptor (beta chain). In the original processing: Amplifying reference gene primers gave estimates of nucleated cell counts. Sequenced by immunoSEQ multiplex PCR; TCRdb stores in-frame clones only, minus some. That table supplies the V and J calls and clone size; D and trimming were determined from the DNA. The sample carries 50,000 or so clones, less than 90% recorded once. The sample comes from a study of blood T cell repertoires in COVID-19. Across the study: Samples taken during acute and convalescent COVID-19 were collected in the United States, Italy and Spain. From T cells, B-cell-depleted T cells, or PBMCs came the material, which was cDNA or gDNA.

The CDR3 has 15 residues. Trimming shortened V by 2 bases and J by 1 base, and 11 bases separated the two germline ends. Germline V gene lookup returns CDR1 MNHNY and CDR2 SVGAGI (reference sequence). The TCR was taken from a man between 60 and 75 years old with active COVID-19. V is TRBV6-6 and J is TRBJ1-1; D remains ambiguous. Sequenced sample: peripheral blood. CDR3 coding DNA: TGTGCCAGCAGTTACGATCGGGCGGGGAACACTGAAGCTTTCTTT. The encoded protein is CASSYDRAGNTEAFF.